A single T cell receptor (beta chain) is shown here with its context. Per the study methods: How many nucleated cells were present was estimated from reference gene primer amplification. Measured with immunoSEQ multiplex PCR; TCRdb has only the in-frame clones, and not every one. Clone size and the V and J calls come from that table; the DNA yielded D and trimming. Found here are a few hundred thousand clones, roughly 89% of them singletons; the top ten hold about 2%. Germline lookup yields CDR1 MNHEY and CDR2 SVGEGT. The V and J ends lost 5 bases and 0 bases respectively, with 14 bases between them. This CDR3 region has 15 residues. During active infection, Seattle patients enrolled and were then monitored through disease. The data originate from a study of blood T cell repertoires in COVID-19. Overall study context: Sites in the United States, Italy and Spain provided acute and convalescent COVID-19 samples. Sources were T cells, B-cell-depleted T cells, or PBMCs; the material itself was cDNA or gDNA.

The sample comprised peripheral blood. This TCR was recovered from a woman aged 55 to 70 with COVID-19, enrolled during active disease. This sequence joins TRBV6-2 or TRBV6-3 and TRBJ2-7, with TRBD2 as a possible D gene (6 bases). CDR3 residues: CASSGSGTDSYEQYF. DNA for the CDR3: TGTGCCAGCAGTGGATCCGGGACTGACTCCTACGAGCAGTACTTC.